This TCR beta chain derives from a study of Ad26.COV2.S vaccination and SARS-CoV-2 variants. Overall study context: Vaccine-arm donor from the placebo-controlled COV1001 Ad26.COV2.S trial. Administration of Ad26.COV2.S was intramuscular, either once or twice 56 days apart. The study's findings and limits: Substantial post-vaccination breadth of spike-specific CD8+ and CD4+ T cell responses was reported.

Using immunoSEQ multiplex PCR, the repertoire was profiled, and TCRdb retains in-frame clones only, with some absent. The data contain around 450,000 clones, about nine tenths of them singletons. On this clone itself: Its cognate antigen is unknown.

Germline V gene sequence: CDR1 MRHNA, CDR2 SNTAGT. The CDR3 is 13 residues long. The V end lost 4 bases, the J end lost 8 bases, and 9 bases lay between the germline ends. The treatment is: 15 to 20 received Ad26.COV2.S at low or high dose, single or two shots; a few received placebo; per-sample allocation not given. The samples date from day 63 after the first vaccine or placebo injection. The sequence was obtained from a person between 18 and 65 years old who received the Ad26.COV2.S COVID-19 vaccine or a placebo. The sample consisted of peripheral blood, taken in a trial of Ad26.COV2.S vaccine versus placebo. This chain uses TRBV6-4 with TRBJ1-6; D possibly corresponds to TRBD1 (5 bases). In DNA form, the CDR3 reads TGTGCCAGCAGTGGTGGGGCCCATTCACCCCTCCACTTT. It encodes CASSGGAHSPLHF.